This TCR beta chain was sequenced in a study of blood T cell repertoires in COVID-19. On the study more broadly: COVID-19 samples, acute and convalescent, were from the United States, Italy and Spain.

Authors' processing steps: Reference gene primer amplification yielded estimated nucleated cell counts. Generated by immunoSEQ multiplex PCR, the TCRdb table keeps only in-frame clones and is missing some. V, J and clone size derive from that table, while D and trimming were established from the DNA sequence. The table lists some 190,000 clones, around 84% of them singletons. Participant reports of clinical history set cohort assignment. The CDR3 spans 14 residues. In germline, CDR1 is MNHNY, CDR2 SVGAGI (reference sequence). V trimming: 6 bases; J trimming: 4 bases; junction bases outside the gene matches: 4.

V usage is TRBV6-6 and J usage is TRBJ2-1; 9 nucleotides align to TRBD2. This receptor was identified in a man under 40 with acute COVID-19. Sequencing was carried out using PBMCs or T cells enriched from blood (not recorded which). The CDR3 sequence: CASRPSGGYNEQFF. CDR3 bases: TGTGCCAGCAGACCGAGCGGGGGGTACAATGAGCAGTTCTTC.